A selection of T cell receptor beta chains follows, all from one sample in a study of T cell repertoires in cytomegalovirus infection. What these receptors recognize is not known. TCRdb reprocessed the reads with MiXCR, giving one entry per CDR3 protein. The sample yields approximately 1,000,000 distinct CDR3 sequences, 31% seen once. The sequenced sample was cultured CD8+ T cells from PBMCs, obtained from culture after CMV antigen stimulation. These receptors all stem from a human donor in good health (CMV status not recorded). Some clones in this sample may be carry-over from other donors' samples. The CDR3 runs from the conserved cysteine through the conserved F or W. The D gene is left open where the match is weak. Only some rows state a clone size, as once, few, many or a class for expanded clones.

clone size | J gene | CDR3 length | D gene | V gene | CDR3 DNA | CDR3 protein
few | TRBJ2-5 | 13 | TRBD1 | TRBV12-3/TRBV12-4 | TGTGCCAGCAGAGGGGACAGCAGTTGGGCCCAGTACTTC | CASRGDSSWAQYF
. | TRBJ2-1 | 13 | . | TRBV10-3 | TGTGCCATCAGTGACAGGAGTTACAATGAGCAGTTCTTC | CAISDRSYNEQFF
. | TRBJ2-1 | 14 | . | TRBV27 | TGTGCCAGCAGTTCCTTCGACCGCAGCAATGAGCAGTTCTTC | CASSSFDRSNEQFF
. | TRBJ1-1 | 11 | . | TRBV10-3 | TGTGCCACCCTACAGGGAATTGAAGCTTTCTTT | CATLQGIEAFF
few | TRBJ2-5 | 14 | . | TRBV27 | TGTGCCAGCAGTCCACTGGGACAACAAGAGACCCAGTACTTC | CASSPLGQQETQYF
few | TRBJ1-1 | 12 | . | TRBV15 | TGTGCCACCAGCACTGGGGCTACGGAAGCTTTCTTT | CATSTGATEAFF
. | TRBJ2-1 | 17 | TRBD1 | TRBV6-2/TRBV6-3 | TGTGCCAGCAGTGGGGTCGAGACAGGGGTGATCGACAATGAGCAGTTCTTC | CASSGVETGVIDNEQFF
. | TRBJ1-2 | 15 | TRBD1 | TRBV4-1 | TGCGCCAGCAGCCAGGGGACAGGGGGCGCCTATGGCTACACCTTC | CASSQGTGGAYGYTF
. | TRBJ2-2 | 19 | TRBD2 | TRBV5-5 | TGTGCCAGCAGCTTTAGGGCTCGGGGGGGAGCTACGAACACCGGGGAGCTGTTTTTT | CASSFRARGGATNTGELFF
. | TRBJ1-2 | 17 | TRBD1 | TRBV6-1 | TGTGCCAGCAGTGAGAACATCCCGACAGGGGCTTACTATGGCTACACCTTC | CASSENIPTGAYYGYTF
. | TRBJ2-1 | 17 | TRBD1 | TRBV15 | TGTGCCACCAGCAGAGATTTCCCTGGGACAGGGGCTAATGAGCAGTTCTTC | CATSRDFPGTGANEQFF
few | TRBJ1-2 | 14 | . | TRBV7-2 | TGTGCCAGCAGCTTGTTTGTCAGCCACTATGGCTACACCTTC | CASSLFVSHYGYTF
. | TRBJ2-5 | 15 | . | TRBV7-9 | TGTGCCAGCAGCCATGACAGGGCGGGGCAAGAGACCCAGTACTTC | CASSHDRAGQETQYF
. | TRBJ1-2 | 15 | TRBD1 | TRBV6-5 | TGTGCCATCGGATCCCGGACAGGGGGAATAGATGGCTACACCTTC | CAIGSRTGGIDGYTF
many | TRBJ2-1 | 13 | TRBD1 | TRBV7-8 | TGTGCCAGCAGCGGGGACAGGGGAGGTGAGCAGTTCTTC | CASSGDRGGEQFF
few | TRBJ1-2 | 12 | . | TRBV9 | TGTGCCAGCAGCGGAGGAGGAGACGGCTACACCTTC | CASSGGGDGYTF
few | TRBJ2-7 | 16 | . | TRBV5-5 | TGTGCCAGCAGCTTGGCGGGGCCAGGACTACCATACGAGCAGTACTTC | CASSLAGPGLPYEQYF
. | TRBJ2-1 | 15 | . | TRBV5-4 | TGTGCCAGCAGCCAGCTAGCCGACGATAGTAATGAGCAGTTCTTC | CASSQLADDSNEQFF
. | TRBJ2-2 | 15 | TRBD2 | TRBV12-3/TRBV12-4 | TGTGCCAGCAGTCTAGCGGGGGGTGGGGCCGGGGAGCTGTTTTTT | CASSLAGGGAGELFF
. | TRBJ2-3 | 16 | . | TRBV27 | TGTGCCAGCAGTTTTCCGGACAGACTGAGCACAGATACGCAGTATTTT | CASSFPDRLSTDTQYF
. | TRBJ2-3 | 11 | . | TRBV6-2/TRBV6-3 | TGTGCCAGCAGTTACGGAGGAGTTCCGGACTTT | CASSYGGVPDF
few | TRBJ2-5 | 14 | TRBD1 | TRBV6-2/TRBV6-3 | TGTGCCAGCAGTTACTTGGGACAGGGAGAGACCCAGTACTTC | CASSYLGQGETQYF
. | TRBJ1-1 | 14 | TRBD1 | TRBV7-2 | TGTGCCAGCAGCACAACAGGGGGCCTCACTGAAGCTTTCTTT | CASSTTGGLTEAFF
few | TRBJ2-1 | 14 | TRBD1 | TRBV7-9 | TGTGCCAGCTGGGACAGGGGCGGGCTTGGAGAGCAGTTCTTC | CASWDRGGLGEQFF
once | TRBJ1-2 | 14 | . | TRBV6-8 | TGTGCCAGCAGTTACGGGTCCCTTTCATATGGCTACACCTTC | CASSYGSLSYGYTF
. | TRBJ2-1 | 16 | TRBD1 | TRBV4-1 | TGCGCCAGCAGCTGGGGCATGGACAGGACGGGCGATGAGCAGTTCTTC | CASSWGMDRTGDEQFF
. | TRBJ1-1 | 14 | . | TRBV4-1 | TGCGCCAGCAGCCAAGAGCCTTGGGGCACTGAAGCTTTCTTT | CASSQEPWGTEAFF
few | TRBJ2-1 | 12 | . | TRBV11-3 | TGTGCCAGCAGCCTAGACGACTATGAGCAGTTCTTC | CASSLDDYEQFF
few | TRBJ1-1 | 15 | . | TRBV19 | TGTGCCAGTAGTATGGCACTACCCTACAGCAATGAAGCTTTCTTT | CASSMALPYSNEAFF
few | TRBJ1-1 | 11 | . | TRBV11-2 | TGTGCCAGCAGCTACACGGTTGAAGCTTTCTTT | CASSYTVEAFF
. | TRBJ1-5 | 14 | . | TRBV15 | TGTGCCACCAGCAGTACAGGGCCGGGACAGCCCCAGCATTTT | CATSSTGPGQPQHF
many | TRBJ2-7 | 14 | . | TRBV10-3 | TGTGCCATCACCATGGACTCCCGGGGATACGAGCAGTACTTC | CAITMDSRGYEQYF
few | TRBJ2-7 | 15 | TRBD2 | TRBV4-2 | TGTGCCAGCAGCCAAGAGATGTGGGCGGGGGGGCCCCAGTACTTC | CASSQEMWAGGPQYF
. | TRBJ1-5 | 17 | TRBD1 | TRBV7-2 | TGTGCCAGCAGCTTAGCACGTAGCGGGACAGGGGGTCAGCCCCAGCATTTT | CASSLARSGTGGQPQHF
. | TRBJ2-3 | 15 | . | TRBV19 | TGTGCCAGTAGTCCGCTGTCCGGCGAGGCAGATACGCAGTATTTT | CASSPLSGEADTQYF
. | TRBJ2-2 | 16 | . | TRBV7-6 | TGTGCCAGCAGCCCCACGACGGGTGAAGGGGCCGGGGAGCTGTTTTTT | CASSPTTGEGAGELFF
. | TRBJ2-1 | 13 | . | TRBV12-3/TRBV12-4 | TGTGCCAGCAAGCGGGACACCAACAATGAGCAGTTCTTC | CASKRDTNNEQFF
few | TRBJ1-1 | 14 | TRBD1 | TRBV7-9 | TGTGCCAGCAGCTTGTCCGGACAGGAGGAAGAAGCTTTCTTT | CASSLSGQEEEAFF
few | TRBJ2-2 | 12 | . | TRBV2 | TGTGCCACGCGAGCAGGGTCCGGGGAGCTGTTTTTT | CATRAGSGELFF
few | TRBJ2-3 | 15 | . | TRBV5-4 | TGTGCCAGCAGGCCATGGGGAAGGTCGTCAGATACGCAGTATTTT | CASRPWGRSSDTQYF
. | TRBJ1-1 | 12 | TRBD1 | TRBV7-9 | TGTGCCAGCAGCACCGGGACAGTACAAGCTTTCTTT | CASSTGTVQAFF
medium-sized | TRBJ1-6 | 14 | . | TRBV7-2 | TGTGCCAGCAGTTTAGATCCAGATAATTCACCCCTCCACTTT | CASSLDPDNSPLHF
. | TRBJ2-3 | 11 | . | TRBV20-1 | TGCAGTGCCCTCCCTGGTGATACGCAGTATTTT | CSALPGDTQYF
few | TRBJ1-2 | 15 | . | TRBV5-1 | TGCGCCAGCAGCGCCCTGGACAGAGCTAACTATGGCTACACCTTC | CASSALDRANYGYTF